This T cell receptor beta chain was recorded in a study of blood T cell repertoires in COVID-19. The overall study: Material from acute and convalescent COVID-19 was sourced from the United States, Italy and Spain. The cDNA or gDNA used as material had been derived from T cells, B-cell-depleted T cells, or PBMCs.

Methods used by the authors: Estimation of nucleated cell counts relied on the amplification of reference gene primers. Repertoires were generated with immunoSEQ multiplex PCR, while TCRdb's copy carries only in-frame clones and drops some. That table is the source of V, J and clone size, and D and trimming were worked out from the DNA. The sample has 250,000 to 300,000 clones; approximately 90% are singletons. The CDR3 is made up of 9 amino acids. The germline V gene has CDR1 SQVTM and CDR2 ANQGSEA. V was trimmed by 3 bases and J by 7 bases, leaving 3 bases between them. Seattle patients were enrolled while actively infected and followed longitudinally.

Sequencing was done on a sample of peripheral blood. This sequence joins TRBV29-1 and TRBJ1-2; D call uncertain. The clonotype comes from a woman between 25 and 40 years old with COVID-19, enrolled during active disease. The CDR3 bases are TGCAGCGTTGAGGCTGGCTACACCTTC. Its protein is CSVEAGYTF.